Sequencing of this TCR beta chain was carried out in a study of cytomegalovirus exposure and HLA in healthy donors. This PCR relied on a set of 60 Vbeta primers and 13 Jbeta primers. Method: immunoSEQ multiplex PCR; TCRdb's copy keeps in-frame clones and lacks some. The sample has some 150,000 clones, roughly 76% seen once. The germline gives CDR1 SGHDN, CDR2 FVKESK. CDR3 length: 16 residues. Turning to this clone: Its specificity is not known.

The study, taken as a whole, reports: Exclusion as indistinguishable affected some V segments, including TRBV6-2 and TRBV6-3.

The receptor comes from a female donor in good health and CMV-seronegative. The V and J genes are TRBV14 and TRBJ2-5; the match to TRBD2 covers 8 bases. The tail of the sequence fits TRBJ2-7 better, so the J call may be wrong. Sequenced input: PBMCs. Here the CDR3 reads CASSQPGTRGSYEQYF. DNA for the CDR3: TGTGCCAGCAGCCAACCCGGGACTAGGGGAAGCTACGAGCAGTACTTC.